Below are 23 T cell receptor beta chains sequenced from a single sample in a study of cytomegalovirus exposure and HLA in healthy donors. Vbeta (60) and Jbeta (13) primers were used in the PCR. The method was immunoSEQ multiplex PCR; TCRdb's version includes in-frame clones alone and lacks a portion of them. The profile shows about 80,000 clones, 80% of them singletons. Sequencing was done on a sample of PBMCs. Receptors originate from a woman aged 45-60 years in good health and CMV-seropositive.

This clone was detected only once. This rearrangement joins TRBV4-2 to TRBJ1-5, with D hard to call. V was cut by 0 bases and J by 0 bases, with 12 bases left in between. The CDR3 has 17 residues. Germline loops: CDR1 LGHNA, CDR2 YNFKEQ. Here the CDR3 DNA reads TGTGCCAGCAGCCAAGATTCGGCGGCTTCTAGCAATCAGCCCCAGCATTTT. As protein: CASSQDSAASSNQPQHF.

The chain's CDR3 is CASSFGQESFYGYTF. As DNA, the CDR3 is TGTGCCAGCAGCTTCGGACAAGAATCATTTTATGGCTACACCTTC. The rearrangement links TRBV7-9 to TRBJ1-2; D might be TRBD1 (5 bases). Germline CDR1 reads SEHNR; CDR2 reads FQNEAQ (reference sequence). The CDR3 has 15 residues. Trimming removed 3 bases at V and 5 bases at J, with 16 bases between.

J is TRBJ1-1 and V is TRBV5-1; tentatively, D is TRBD1 (6 bases). V was trimmed by 3 bases and J by 0 bases, leaving 15 bases between them. The CDR3 loop spans 16 amino acids. Germline V CDR1 and CDR2: SGHRS, YFSETQ. CDR3 sequence: CASSSGGGFMNTEAFF. In nucleotides, the CDR3 is TGCGCCAGCAGCTCGGGGGGGGGCTTCATGAACACTGAAGCTTTCTTT.

This rearrangement joins TRBV19 to TRBJ1-2, with 9 bases aligning to TRBD1. Germline trimming cut 4 bases from V and 4 bases from J; bases unmatched to any gene: 7. The CDR3 extends over 15 amino acids. Germline-derived CDR1 and CDR2 are LNHDA and SQIVND (reference sequence). CDR3 sequence reads: CASSSRQGVGYGYTF. CDR3 coding DNA: TGTGCCAGTAGTAGTAGACAGGGGGTCGGCTATGGCTACACCTTC.

This clone came up a few times. The rearrangement links TRBV2 to TRBJ2-3; 7 bases agree with TRBD2. CDR3 length: 15 residues. Germline lookup yields CDR1 SNHLY and CDR2 FYNNEI. V was pared by 7 bases and J by 0 bases, with 7 bases of the junction left unmatched. CDR3 sequence (DNA): TGTGCCAGCACTGAGAGCGGGACTAGCACAGATACGCAGTATTTT. The encoded protein is CASTESGTSTDTQYF.

The V and J genes are TRBV21-1 and TRBJ1-4; the table names TRBD1, a call not compared with the DNA. TRBV21-1 is assigned pseudogene status. The CDR3 extends over 15 amino acids. The CDR3 loop reads CASSVPGQGNEKLFF. CDR3 sequence (DNA): TGTGCCAGCAGCGTACCGGGACAGGGGAATGAAAAACTGTTTTTT.

The J gene is TRBJ2-1, the V gene TRBV12-5; the match to TRBD2 covers 9 bases. The V segment lost 6 bases and the J segment 8 bases; nucleotides outside the gene matches: 8. This CDR3 has 14 residues. Germline CDR1 reads LGHNT; CDR2 reads FRNRAP. In DNA form, the CDR3 reads TGTGCTAGTGGGCTAGCGGGGCCTTGGGATGAGCAGTTCTTC. Protein product: CASGLAGPWDEQFF.

The chain links TRBV2 to TRBJ1-4; 7 bases fit TRBD1. J was trimmed by 5 bases and V by 5 bases; bases with no gene match: 8. Looked up from germline, CDR1 is SNHLY and CDR2 is FYNNEI. The CDR3 has 15 amino acids. CDR3 residues: CASSPLTGRNEKLFF. CDR3 nucleotides: TGTGCCAGCAGTCCCCTGACAGGGAGAAATGAAAAACTGTTTTTT.

This chain joins TRBV19 and TRBJ1-5, with 7 positions matching TRBD1. The V segment lost 4 bases and the J segment 3 bases; nucleotides outside the gene matches: 18. From germline, CDR1 is LNHDA and CDR2 SQIVND (reference sequence). CDR3 length: 19 residues. CDR3 sequence: CASSTPRRGRDSNNQPQHF. Written as DNA, the CDR3 is TGTGCCAGTAGTACACCCAGGAGGGGGCGGGACAGTAACAATCAGCCCCAGCATTTT.

The chain combines TRBV5-1 with TRBJ1-4; possible D gene TRBD1, 6 bases. There are 15 residues in the CDR3. Germline V gives CDR1 SGHRS, CDR2 YFSETQ. V was pared by 1 base and J by 2 bases, with 9 bases between. The CDR3 nucleotides read TGCGCCAGCAGCTTGTTTGGGGGCACTAATGAAAAACTGTTTTTT. Encoded protein: CASSLFGGTNEKLFF.

The CDR3 coding sequence is TGCGCCAGCAGCTTGGGTGTCGGAGTCTCACGCGAGCAGTACTTC. It is translated as CASSLGVGVSREQYF. The genes are TRBV5-1 and TRBJ2-7; no definite D call. Trimming took 0 bases from V and 6 from J, leaving 16 bases between them. Germline-derived CDR1 and CDR2 are SGHRS and YFSETQ. This CDR3 comprises 15 residues.

This chain links TRBV6-5 with TRBJ1-2, with 11 bases identical to TRBD1. The CDR3 sequence is 14 residues long. Germline V CDR1 and CDR2: MNHEY, SVGAGI. After removal of 5 bases from V and 5 bases from J, the junction contained 4 bases not matched to a gene. CDR3 in amino acids: CASSRTGGLYGYTF. The CDR3 nucleotides are TGTGCCAGCAGTCGGACAGGGGGCCTATATGGCTACACCTTC.

This clone came up a few times. The chain uses TRBV27 and TRBJ2-3; D gene uncertain. Trimming stripped 3 bases from V and 6 bases from J, with 10 bases between. The CDR3 extends over 13 amino acids. Germline V gene sequence: CDR1 MNHEY, CDR2 SMNVEV (reference sequence). CDR3 sequence (DNA): TGTGCCAGCAGTTTCGTTGGTGCGGATACGCAGTATTTT. Translating gives CASSFVGADTQYF.

V usage is TRBV2 and J usage is TRBJ2-3, with 7 bases that match TRBD1. Germline V gene sequence: CDR1 SNHLY, CDR2 FYNNEI. J gave up 0 bases and V 8 bases, and 5 bases lay outside the gene matches. This CDR3 has 14 residues. CDR3 coding DNA: TGTGCCAGCGAGGGGGCATATAGCACAGATACGCAGTATTTT. Residues: CASEGAYSTDTQYF.

The chain has TRBV29-1 and TRBJ1-1, with D uncertain. This CDR3 is built from 11 residues. In germline, CDR1 is SQVTM, CDR2 ANQGSEA. Trimming removed 5 bases from V and 1 base from J, with 5 bases in between. The CDR3 protein is CSVLWNTEAFF. As DNA, the CDR3 is TGCAGCGTTTTATGGAACACTGAAGCTTTCTTT. Filled out from reference TRBV29-1 and TRBJ1-1, the complete variable domain reads SAVISQKPSRDICQRGTSLTIQCQVDSQVTMMFWYRQQPGQSLTLIATANQGSEATYESGFVIDKFPISRPNLTFSTLTVSNMSPEDSSIYLCSVLWNTEAFFGQGTRLTVV.

This chain uses TRBV7-6 with TRBJ2-3; 7 bases line up with TRBD2. The length of the CDR3 is 13 residues. With 5 bases clipped from V and 7 bases from J, the junction kept 6 bases outside the gene matches. CDR1 SGHVS and CDR2 FNYEAQ come from the germline V gene. DNA for the CDR3: TGTGCCAGCAGCACCTCTAGCGGCTATACGCAGTATTTT. It codes for CASSTSSGYTQYF.

This clone was found once. V gene TRBV7-3 combines with J gene TRBJ2-2, with D perhaps TRBD1 (6 bases). CDR3 length: 13 residues. Trimming cost V 7 bases and J 4 bases, with 10 bases left between them. Germline-derived CDR1 and CDR2 are SGHTA and FQGTGA. DNA for the CDR3: TGTGCCAGCAAAGGACAGTTCACCGGGGAGCTGTTTTTT. Its protein product is CASKGQFTGELFF.

A remark on this clone: This CDR3 is also generated by other DNA sequences in the sample. The chain joins TRBV9 to TRBJ2-5; D call uncertain. This CDR3 spans 12 amino acids. Looked up from germline, CDR1 is SGDLS and CDR2 is YYNGEE. V lost 2 bases, J lost 4 bases, and 6 bases lay in between. CDR3 in DNA: TGTGCCAGCAGCGTCTCCGGAGAGACCCAGTACTTC. Translated: CASSVSGETQYF. The full variable domain, rest sourced from reference TRBV9 and TRBJ2-5, is DSGVTQTPKHLITATGQRVTLRCSPRSGDLSVYWYQQSLDQGLQFLIQYYNGEERAKGNILERFSAQQFPDLHSELNLSSLELGDSALYFCASSVSGETQYFGPGTRLLVL.

J is TRBJ2-7 and V is TRBV4-1; 9 bases are shared with TRBD2. The CDR3 is made up of 15 amino acids. Germline-derived CDR1 and CDR2 are MGHRA and YSYEKL. V lost 3 bases to trimming and J lost 3 bases; unmatched junction nucleotides: 6. The CDR3 reads CASSQEREVGYEQYV. The CDR3 region has the DNA TGCGCCAGCAGCCAGGAGCGGGAGGTGGGCTACGAGCAGTACGTC.

The CDR3 region is CASSAGLADPSYNEQFF. CDR3 in DNA: TGTGCCAGCAGTGCGGGACTAGCGGACCCCTCCTACAATGAGCAGTTCTTC. The V and J genes are TRBV2 and TRBJ2-1, with 11 bases aligning to TRBD2. The CDR3 sequence is 17 residues long. Germline V CDR1 and CDR2: SNHLY, FYNNEI. V gave up 4 bases and J gave up 0 bases; unmatched junction bases: 5.

The V gene is TRBV2, the J gene TRBJ1-4; possibly TRBD1 for D (5 bases). Germline CDR1 and CDR2: SNHLY and FYNNEI. The CDR3 sequence is 14 residues long. V was shortened by 4 bases and J by 7 bases, with 13 bases between the two germline ends. The CDR3 DNA sequence: TGTGCCAGCAGTGGGCGGGGCAGATTTGAAAAACTGTTTTTT. Amino acids: CASSGRGRFEKLFF.

About this clone: Compared with germline, one end of the junction differs, possibly owing to a read error. This chain connects TRBV12-5 to TRBJ1-6; D possibly corresponds to TRBD1 (6 bases). The germline CDR1 and CDR2 sequences are LGHNT and FRNRAP. CDR3 length: 15 amino acids. The CDR3 protein is CAGGFRGGEASPLHF. In DNA, the CDR3 is TGTGCTGGTGGTTTTAGAGGGGGTGAGGCTTCACCCCTCCACTTT.

This rearrangement joins TRBV9 to TRBJ2-7; 11 nucleotides match TRBD2. Germline loops: CDR1 SGDLS, CDR2 YYNGEE. CDR3 length: 18 residues. Trimming took 0 bases from V and 3 from J; bases not matched to a gene: 11. The CDR3 spells CASSVAPSLAGAYYEQYF. The CDR3 region has the DNA TGTGCCAGCAGCGTAGCTCCCTCACTAGCGGGGGCCTACTACGAGCAGTACTTC.